This T cell receptor (beta chain) was recorded in a study of T cell responses to AZD1222 COVID-19 vaccine. V dropped 3 bases and J dropped 3 bases, with 14 bases sitting between them. The CDR3 is 16 amino acids. Germline lookup yields CDR1 KGHSH and CDR2 LQKENI. General study findings and limits: White British ancestry dominated among donors, who included more females, and clonal diversity was possibly underestimated. Reportedly, close to half of spike-specific TCRs are directed against unmutated variant regions.

TCRdb's copy holds only in-frame clones and misses some; the assay was immunoSEQ multiplex PCR. In the table there are 35,000 to 55,000 clones, around 80% of which are singletons. Regarding this clone: The antigen remains undetermined.

The sequencing here drew on peripheral blood, taken on day 0 of AZD1222 vaccination. This sequence joins TRBV18 and TRBJ1-4; D uncertain. This receptor was obtained from an adult in good health. CDR3 sequence reads: CASSPGVGPSNEKLFF. CDR3 sequence (DNA): TGTGCCAGCTCACCCGGGGTCGGGCCCTCTAATGAAAAACTGTTTTTT. The full variable domain, completed using reference TRBV18 and TRBJ1-4, is NAGVMQNPRHLVRRRGQEARLRCSPMKGHSHVYWYRQLPEEGLKFMVYLQKENIIDESGMPKERFSAEFPKEGPSILRIQQVVRGDSAAYFCASSPGVGPSNEKLFFGSGTQLSVL.